The 15 T cell receptor beta chains below were found in one sample sequenced in a study of T-cell memory formation after mild COVID-19. From the 5' RACE reads, TCRdb called clonotypes with MiXCR, one entry per CDR3 protein. The sample has 500,000 to 600,000 distinct CDR3 sequences; under 20% are singletons. Material: PBMCs or a T cell subset sorted from them (not recorded which). Receptors originate from an adult woman who had mild COVID-19 (a few samples of this study predate the infection). Cell type and time point are not known.

This clonotype was counted only a few times. The J gene is TRBJ1-6, the V gene TRBV6-5; D gene unclear. The germline gives CDR1 MNHEY, CDR2 SVGAGI. The CDR3 is 15 residues long. V was shortened by 2 bases and J by 7 bases, with 12 bases between the two germline ends. CDR3 sequence reads: CASSYGGSGNSPLHF. Written as DNA, the CDR3 is TGTGCCAGCAGTTACGGTGGTAGTGGGAATTCACCCCTCCACTTT.

This sequence joins TRBV6-5 and TRBJ1-1, with 7 bases aligning to TRBD1. CDR3 length: 14 amino acids. Germline V gene lookup returns CDR1 MNHEY and CDR2 SVGAGI. With V trimmed by 6 bases and J by 3 bases, 7 bases remained unmatched. CDR3 sequence (DNA): TGTGCCAGCAGGCGACAGGGTGAGGACACTGAAGCTTTCTTT. Translated, it gives CASRRQGEDTEAFF.

There are a few counts of this clonotype. This chain connects TRBV27 to TRBJ2-1; no reliable D call. From germline, CDR1 is MNHEY and CDR2 SMNVEV (reference sequence). The CDR3 contains 13 residues. V was pared by 8 bases and J by 2 bases, with 10 bases between. The CDR3 spells CASGPEPYNEQFF. The CDR3 region has the DNA TGTGCCAGCGGGCCCGAGCCCTACAATGAGCAGTTCTTC.

This clonotype turned up a few times. This chain connects TRBV7-2 to TRBJ1-1; TRBD1 might be the D (5 bases). This CDR3 spans 13 amino acids. The V and J ends lost 1 base and 11 bases respectively, with 14 bases between them. CDR1 and CDR2 (germline): SGHTA, FQGNSA. CDR3 loop: CASSLGPPKGAFF. The CDR3 nucleotides read TGTGCCAGCAGCTTAGGGCCTCCAAAGGGGGCTTTCTTT.

This clonotype showed up just a few times. The chain combines TRBV5-6 with TRBJ2-7; possibly TRBD2 for D (5 bases). The CDR3 is 13 amino acids. V was shortened by 4 bases and J by 0 bases, with 8 bases between the two germline ends. In germline, CDR1 is SGHDT, CDR2 YYEEEE. For the CDR3, the DNA is TGTGCCAGCAGCCGGGATGACTCCTACGAGCAGTACTTC. Translation: CASSRDDSYEQYF.

The chain employs TRBV4-1 and TRBJ1-5; D gene uncertain. V lost 0 bases to trimming and J lost 3 bases, with 12 bases between them. This CDR3 is built from 16 residues. Germline lookup yields CDR1 MGHRA and CDR2 YSYEKL. CDR3: CASSQEGGTFNQPQHF. The CDR3 DNA follows: TGCGCCAGCAGCCAAGAAGGAGGCACGTTCAATCAGCCCCAGCATTTT.

The chain combines TRBV27 with TRBJ1-5; the D gene is possibly TRBD1 (6 bases). Germline CDR1 is MNHEY and CDR2 is SMNVEV (reference sequence). Between the trimmed V and J ends, which lost 5 bases and 5 bases, there was a span of 16 bases. The CDR3 is 15 residues long. CDR3 in DNA: TGTGCCAGCAGTGACACAGGGAATGGGGATCAGCCCCAGCATTTT. It is translated as CASSDTGNGDQPQHF.

This clonotype appeared many times. The chain uses TRBV20-1 and TRBJ2-7; 13 nucleotides agree with TRBD2. CDR3 length: 15 amino acids. Germline values: CDR1 DFQATT, CDR2 SNEGSKA (reference sequence). J was trimmed by 2 bases and V by 3 bases; bases with no gene match: 4. CDR3 region: CSASRGLAGTYEQYF. CDR3 DNA sequence: TGCAGTGCTAGCCGGGGACTAGCGGGGACCTACGAGCAGTACTTC.

The CDR3 nucleotides are TGCAGCGTTGAACGGGACCGCGAGCAGTACTTC. Amino acid sequence: CSVERDREQYF. This chain links TRBV29-1 with TRBJ2-7, with D perhaps matching TRBD1 or TRBD2 (5 bases each). V lost 2 bases and J 6 bases, leaving 8 bases between the germline ends. The CDR3 length is 11 residues. In germline, CDR1 is SQVTM, CDR2 ANQGSEA.

The chain has TRBV5-5 and TRBJ2-1, with no clear D. The CDR3 length is 14 residues. Trimming stripped 0 bases from V and 3 bases from J, with 7 bases between. CDR1 and CDR2 from the germline V gene are SGHKS and YYEKEE (reference sequence). The CDR3 reads CASSLDWSYNEQFF. The CDR3 bases are TGTGCCAGCAGCTTGGATTGGAGCTACAATGAGCAGTTCTTC.

V is TRBV6-1 and J is TRBJ1-2; no reliable D call. The germline CDR1 and CDR2 sequences are MNHNS and SASEGT. The CDR3 runs 14 residues. The germline V and J ends were trimmed by 0 bases and 5 bases, with 10 bases remaining between them. CDR3 region: CASSEAPVGYGYTF. DNA of the CDR3: TGTGCCAGCAGTGAAGCCCCGGTAGGATATGGCTACACCTTC.

The chain carries TRBV7-2 and TRBJ2-7; D call uncertain. Germline V gene sequence: CDR1 SGHTA, CDR2 FQGNSA. The CDR3 covers 13 residues. V shed 8 bases and J shed 7 bases, with 18 bases lying between them. CDR3 nucleotide sequence: TGTGCCAGCGGCTGGGTCGCCAACTCGGAGCAGTACTTC. It codes for CASGWVANSEQYF.

As concerns this clonotype: A junction end diverges from the germline sequence, so it may reflect a read error. The J gene is TRBJ1-4, the V gene TRBV9; 12 nucleotides line up with TRBD1. The CDR3 sequence is 16 residues long. Germline V gene sequence: CDR1 SGDLS, CDR2 YYNGEE. The CDR3 nucleotides read TGTGACAGCAGCTCTGGGACAGGGGGCACTAATGAAAAACTGTTTTTT. Translating it yields CDSSSGTGGTNEKLFF. The full variable domain, with the rest looked up from reference TRBV9 and TRBJ1-4, is DSGVTQTPKHLITATGQRVTLRCSPRSGDLSVYWYQQSLDQGLQFLIQYYNGEERAKGNILERFSAQQFPDLHSELNLSSLELGDSALYFCDSSSGTGGTNEKLFFGSGTQLSVL.

This clonotype was seen repeatedly, ten times or more. The rearrangement uses TRBV4-3 and TRBJ1-1, with a weak D call TRBD1 (5 bases). Trimming took off 1 base at V and 4 bases at J, with 10 bases between the two ends. This CDR3 has 14 amino acids. Per the germline V gene, CDR1 is LGHNA and CDR2 is YSLEER. In DNA form, the CDR3 reads TGCGCCAGCAGCCAAGCGCAGGGCTTCACTGAAGCTTTCTTT. It specifies CASSQAQGFTEAFF.

This clonotype was detected a few times. Germline and junction disagree at one end, which may indicate a read error. The chain joins TRBV5-1 to TRBJ2-5; D possibly corresponds to TRBD2 (6 bases). CDR3 length: 11 residues. Germline V gene sequence: CDR1 SGHRS, CDR2 YFSETQ. CDR3: CASSLEGLPFF. CDR3 nucleotide sequence: TGCGCCAGCAGCTTGGAGGGACTCCCCTTCTTC. The variable domain in full, with the rest retrieved from reference TRBV5-1 and TRBJ2-5, is KAGVTQTPRYLIKTRGQQVTLSCSPISGHRSVSWYQQTPGQGLQFLFEYFSETQRNKGNFPGRFSGRQFSNSRSEMNVSTLELGDSALYLCASSLEGLPFFGPGTRLLVL.